The rows below give T cell receptor beta chains drawn from one sample of a study of blood T cell repertoires in COVID-19. Some clones are missing from TCRdb's copy, which holds only in-frame ones; the method was immunoSEQ multiplex PCR. The repertoire holds about 220,000 clones, with approximately 85% as singletons. Material: peripheral blood. These receptor sequences come from a man in his forties or fifties who had recovered from COVID-19. CDR3s include the opening cysteine and the closing phenylalanine or tryptophan. The D gene is left open where the match is weak. Clone size is not always given. Where it is, it says once, few, many or a class for expanded clones.

V gene: TRBV18
D gene: TRBD2
clone size: .
J gene: TRBJ2-3
CDR3 DNA: TGTGCCAGCTCACCCGGGAGGGGAAGCACAGATACGCAGTATTTT
CDR3 protein: CASSPGRGSTDTQYF

V gene: TRBV5-6
D gene: .
clone size: once
J gene: TRBJ2-3
CDR3 DNA: TGTGCCAGCAGCTTTGTAGACAGGGAGGGCACAGATACGCAGTATTTT
CDR3 protein: CASSFVDREGTDTQYF

V gene: TRBV2
D gene: .
clone size: .
J gene: TRBJ2-3
CDR3 DNA: TGTGCCAGCAGTGAAGATGGGGCAGGGACAGATACGCAGTATTTT
CDR3 protein: CASSEDGAGTDTQYF

V gene: TRBV19
D gene: .
clone size: .
J gene: TRBJ2-1
CDR3 DNA: TGTGCCAGTAGTAGAGAAGGGGGAAGCTCCTACAATGAGCAGTTCTTC
CDR3 protein: CASSREGGSSYNEQFF

V gene: TRBV30
D gene: .
clone size: .
J gene: TRBJ1-5
CDR3 DNA: TGTGCCTGGAGTACTGGTAGCAATCAGCCCCAGCATTTT
CDR3 protein: CAWSTGSNQPQHF

V gene: TRBV30
D gene: .
clone size: .
J gene: TRBJ1-1
CDR3 DNA: TGTGCCTGGGGGTATACTTCGAACACTGAAGCTTTCTTT
CDR3 protein: CAWGYTSNTEAFF

V gene: TRBV5-8
D gene: TRBD2
clone size: once
J gene: TRBJ2-1
CDR3 DNA: TGTGCCAGCAGCTTGTACGGCGGGAGGGCCGATGAGCAGTTCTTC
CDR3 protein: CASSLYGGRADEQFF

V gene: TRBV18
D gene: TRBD2
clone size: few
J gene: TRBJ2-7
CDR3 DNA: TGTGCCAGCTCACCAAGACTAGCGCCAAGCGAGCAGTACTTC
CDR3 protein: CASSPRLAPSEQYF

V gene: TRBV2
D gene: .
clone size: .
J gene: TRBJ2-7
CDR3 DNA: TGTGCCAGCAGTGAACGCGGGCGTACGCAGTACTTC
CDR3 protein: CASSERGRTQYF

V gene: TRBV6-5
D gene: TRBD1
clone size: .
J gene: TRBJ2-7
CDR3 DNA: TGTGCCAGCATCAGGGGACAGGGGGCCACCTACGAGCAGTACTTC
CDR3 protein: CASIRGQGATYEQYF

V gene: TRBV6-5
D gene: .
clone size: .
J gene: TRBJ1-5
CDR3 DNA: TGTGCCAGCTGGAGCCGAGATCAGCCCCAGCATTTT
CDR3 protein: CASWSRDQPQHF

V gene: TRBV9
D gene: TRBD2
clone size: .
J gene: TRBJ2-1
CDR3 DNA: TGTGCCAGCGGGACTAGCGACTACAATGAGCAGTTCTTC
CDR3 protein: CASGTSDYNEQFF

V gene: TRBV9
D gene: TRBD1
clone size: once
J gene: TRBJ1-5
CDR3 DNA: TGTGCCAGCAGCGCGCCGGGACAGGCCAATCAGCCCCAGCATTTT
CDR3 protein: CASSAPGQANQPQHF

V gene: TRBV24-1
D gene: .
clone size: .
J gene: TRBJ2-5
CDR3 DNA: TGTGCCACCAGTGATTTGCGCAGGGACCAAGAGACCCAGTACTTC
CDR3 protein: CATSDLRRDQETQYF

V gene: TRBV7-9
D gene: .
clone size: .
J gene: TRBJ2-5
CDR3 DNA: TGTGCCAGCAGCTCGAGTCTAAATCAAGAGACCCAGTACTTC
CDR3 protein: CASSSSLNQETQYF

V gene: TRBV7-8
D gene: TRBD2
clone size: .
J gene: TRBJ2-3
CDR3 DNA: TGTGCCAGCAGCTTAATGGGACTAGCGGGAGTAACAGATACGCAGTATTTT
CDR3 protein: CASSLMGLAGVTDTQYF

V gene: TRBV19
D gene: .
clone size: .
J gene: TRBJ1-1
CDR3 DNA: TGTGCCAGTAGTATGAACCCCGACAGGACGAACACTGAAGCTTTCTTT
CDR3 protein: CASSMNPDRTNTEAFF

V gene: TRBV2
D gene: .
clone size: .
J gene: TRBJ1-6
CDR3 DNA: TGTGCCAGCATGGGTGGGGAGTTTTCACCCCTCCACTTT
CDR3 protein: CASMGGEFSPLHF

V gene: TRBV27
D gene: .
clone size: .
J gene: TRBJ1-1
CDR3 DNA: TGTGCCAGCAGTTTTCGGCGGACAGTTTACACTGAAGCTTTCTTT
CDR3 protein: CASSFRRTVYTEAFF

V gene: TRBV3-1/TRBV3-2
D gene: .
clone size: .
J gene: TRBJ1-2
CDR3 DNA: TGTGCCAGCAGCCGGCGGGGGGCGCGTGGCTACACCTTC
CDR3 protein: CASSRRGARGYTF

V gene: TRBV28
D gene: .
clone size: few
J gene: TRBJ1-3
CDR3 DNA: TGTGCCAGCAGTTTTACAGACTCTGGAAACACCATATATTTT
CDR3 protein: CASSFTDSGNTIYF

V gene: TRBV2
D gene: .
clone size: .
J gene: TRBJ1-4
CDR3 DNA: TGTGCCAGCAGTGAACGAGTCCCTAGGGAAAAACTGTTTTTT
CDR3 protein: CASSERVPREKLFF

V gene: TRBV28
D gene: .
clone size: .
J gene: TRBJ2-7
CDR3 DNA: TGTGCCAGCAGCTCCATCGCTGACTTTCTCTCGGGCGAGCAGTACTTC
CDR3 protein: CASSSIADFLSGEQYF

V gene: TRBV19
D gene: TRBD2
clone size: once
J gene: TRBJ2-1
CDR3 DNA: TGTGCCAGTAGTAGTCCGGGACTAGCGGGTGACAATGAGCAGTTCTTC
CDR3 protein: CASSSPGLAGDNEQFF

V gene: TRBV7-9
D gene: .
clone size: once
J gene: TRBJ1-4
CDR3 DNA: TGTGCCAGCAGCGGTAGCGGAGGTAATGAAAAACTGTTTTTT
CDR3 protein: CASSGSGGNEKLFF

V gene: TRBV11-2
D gene: .
clone size: .
J gene: TRBJ1-2
CDR3 DNA: TGTGCCAGCAGCTTAGGAGCTTATGGCTACACCTTC
CDR3 protein: CASSLGAYGYTF

V gene: TRBV5-5
D gene: TRBD1
clone size: .
J gene: TRBJ1-1
CDR3 DNA: TGTGCCAGCAGCTTGGGGGCAGGGGGCTCGAGCACTGAAGCTTTCTTT
CDR3 protein: CASSLGAGGSSTEAFF

V gene: TRBV28
D gene: TRBD1
clone size: .
J gene: TRBJ2-7
CDR3 DNA: TGTGCCAGCAGTTTAGGACAGGGGGCCTACGAGCAGTACTTC
CDR3 protein: CASSLGQGAYEQYF

V gene: TRBV24-1
D gene: TRBD1
clone size: .
J gene: TRBJ2-1
CDR3 DNA: TGTGCCACCAGACGAGGGGGCTTGGGTGAGCAGTTCTTC
CDR3 protein: CATRRGGLGEQFF

V gene: TRBV7-9
D gene: .
clone size: .
J gene: TRBJ1-5
CDR3 DNA: TGTGCCAGCAGCTTAGCGCACATCAGGGAGGGGGATCAGCCCCAGCATTTT
CDR3 protein: CASSLAHIREGDQPQHF

V gene: TRBV6-5
D gene: TRBD2
clone size: .
J gene: TRBJ2-7
CDR3 DNA: TGTGCCAGCAGTTACGTGGCTAGCGGGAGGGCCGGAGAGCAGTACTTC
CDR3 protein: CASSYVASGRAGEQYF

V gene: TRBV7-2
D gene: TRBD1
clone size: .
J gene: TRBJ1-2
CDR3 DNA: TGTGCCAGCAGCCCGGGGGACAGGGGGTTCAATCGCTACACCTTC
CDR3 protein: CASSPGDRGFNRYTF